This entry lists 22 T cell receptor beta chains sequenced from one sample in a study of Graves' ophthalmopathy and Graves' hyperthyroidism. CDR3 regions of TCR beta were amplified from RNA transcripts. First-round RT-PCR with HTBI primers preceded a second-round multiplex PCR. TCRdb reprocessed the multiplex PCR reads via MiXCR and lists one record per CDR3 protein. The data show roughly 400,000 distinct CDR3 sequences, less than 20% seen once. Input material: peripheral blood. The receptors derive from a woman between 18 and 29 years old with stable Graves' hyperthyroidism.

This clonotype was recorded at least ten times. DNA for the CDR3: TGTGCCAGCAGCTTAGAAGCCCCACAGGGGGGCTCCTACGAGCAGTACTTC. This encodes CASSLEAPQGGSYEQYF. The chain uses TRBV11-2 and TRBJ2-7; 8 nucleotides line up with TRBD1. V gave up 0 bases and J gave up 0 bases; unmatched junction bases: 7. The CDR3 length is 17 residues. The germline gives CDR1 SGHAT, CDR2 FQNNGV.

The J gene is TRBJ1-3, the V gene TRBV14; TRBD1 matches at 10 bases. V shed 5 bases and J 3 bases; nucleotides not matched to a gene: 7. Germline V gives CDR1 SGHDN, CDR2 FVKESK. The CDR3 length is 16 residues. The CDR3 reads CASSSRTGGNGNTIYF. The CDR3 coding sequence is TGTGCCAGCAGCTCCCGGACAGGGGGAAATGGAAACACCATATATTTT.

Many counts were recorded for this clonotype. The gene calls are TRBV6-5 and TRBJ1-6; D is undetermined. The germline V gene has CDR1 MNHEY and CDR2 SVGAGI. With 7 bases removed from V and 6 bases from J, the gap between germline ends came to 13 bases. The CDR3 contains 14 residues. This CDR3 is CASISLQSNSPLHF. In nucleotides, the CDR3 is TGTGCCAGCATTTCCCTCCAGTCTAATTCACCCCTCCACTTT.

This chain links TRBV5-1 with TRBJ2-2; D not certain. Germline CDR1 and CDR2: SGHRS and YFSETQ. V was shortened by 4 bases and J by 0 bases, with 10 bases between the two germline ends. The CDR3 is 15 amino acids. The CDR3 reads CASSLDRANTGELFF. CDR3 nucleotide sequence: TGCGCCAGCAGCCTAGACCGCGCGAACACCGGGGAGCTGTTTTTT.

This clonotype was detected many times. The chain combines TRBV7-9 with TRBJ2-7; D is perhaps TRBD1 or TRBD2 (7 bases each). This CDR3 region has 15 residues. The V gene's germline CDR1 is SEHNR and CDR2 FQNEAQ (reference sequence). V lost 3 bases and J lost 5, with 17 bases in between. CDR3 region: CASSFRGGQWDEQYF. Here the CDR3 DNA reads TGTGCCAGCAGCTTTCGCGGGGGACAGTGGGACGAGCAGTACTTC.

In its sample, this clonotype was seen many times. This sequence joins TRBV7-2 and TRBJ1-6; 9 bases align to TRBD1. The CDR3 has 14 residues. With 5 bases clipped from V and 13 bases from J, the junction kept 9 bases outside the gene matches. Looked up from germline, CDR1 is SGHTA and CDR2 is FQGNSA. CDR3: CASSPRDRVMPLHF. DNA of the CDR3: TGTGCCAGCAGCCCAAGGGACAGGGTCATGCCCCTCCACTTT.

The chain has TRBV18 and TRBJ2-2, with D uncertain. This CDR3 spans 14 amino acids. Trimming removed 3 bases from V and 2 bases from J, with 7 bases in between. Germline V CDR1 and CDR2: KGHSH, LQKENI. The CDR3 DNA is TGTGCCAGCTCACCCCAACGTAACACCGGGGAGCTGTTTTTT. Amino acid sequence: CASSPQRNTGELFF.

The sample holds many counts of this clonotype. The rearrangement links TRBV6-5 to TRBJ1-1; TRBD1 aligns across 9 bases. Germline V gene lookup returns CDR1 MNHEY and CDR2 SVGAGI. This CDR3 region has 15 residues. The junction had 9 bases not matched to a gene; V was cut back by 6 bases and J by 4 bases. CDR3: CASSWTGDLGTEAFF. The DNA for the CDR3 is TGTGCCAGCAGCTGGACAGGGGATCTCGGCACTGAAGCTTTCTTT.

Many counts were recorded for this clonotype. V and J are TRBV5-1 and TRBJ1-6; D not resolved. There are 13 residues in the CDR3. Trimming cost V 4 bases and J 14 bases, with 16 bases left between them. Germline loops: CDR1 SGHRS, CDR2 YFSETQ. The CDR3 spells CASSPQDGMTLHF. The DNA for the CDR3 is TGCGCCAGCAGCCCTCAGGACGGGATGACCCTCCACTTT.

This clonotype was counted at least ten times. This chain joins TRBV6-2 or TRBV6-3 and TRBJ1-5; no clear D. The CDR3 runs 16 residues. The germline V gene encodes CDR1 MNHEY and CDR2 SVGEGT. Trimming cost V 7 bases and J 0 bases, with 16 bases left between them. For the CDR3, the DNA is TGTGCCAGCACCTCACGGGTTCCGGATAGCAATCAGCCCCAGCATTTT. This translates into CASTSRVPDSNQPQHF.

This sequence joins TRBV20-1 and TRBJ2-5; 14 nucleotides agree with TRBD2. The V and J ends lost 5 bases and 1 base, in that order; junction bases with no gene match: 3. CDR3 length: 15 amino acids. Germline CDR1 DFQATT, CDR2 SNEGSKA (reference sequence). The CDR3 here is CSAGLAGGLQETQYF. The CDR3 DNA sequence: TGCAGTGCTGGACTAGCGGGGGGTCTCCAAGAGACCCAGTACTTC.

This clonotype was detected ten times or more. The chain uses TRBV6-5 and TRBJ2-7; no definite D call. The CDR3 length is 17 residues. Between the trimmed V and J ends, which lost 1 base and 1 base, there was a span of 17 bases. CDR1 and CDR2 (germline): MNHEY, SVGAGI. In nucleotides, the CDR3 is TGTGCCAGCAGTTACTACGAGGACCCCCAAATATCCTACGAGCAGTACTTC. It translates to CASSYYEDPQISYEQYF.

This clonotype was seen only a few times. The CDR3 nucleotides read TGCAGTGCTAGGTTTAGCGGGGGCGCCGGGGGCGAGCAGTACTTC. Translating it yields CSARFSGGAGGEQYF. The chain carries TRBV20-1 and TRBJ2-7; 9 bases align to TRBD2. Germline CDR1 and CDR2: DFQATT and SNEGSKA (reference sequence). Trimming removed 3 bases from V and 6 bases from J; junction bases left unmatched: 12. The CDR3 length is 15 residues.

This clonotype was found many times. The chain employs TRBV18 and TRBJ1-1, with D perhaps TRBD1 (6 bases). V lost 3 bases, J lost 1 base, and 12 bases lay in between. This CDR3 is built from 15 residues. Germline loops: CDR1 KGHSH, CDR2 LQKENI. CDR3 residues: CASSPRRGANTEAFF. CDR3 bases: TGTGCCAGCTCACCTAGGCGGGGGGCGAACACTGAAGCTTTCTTT.

This clonotype was observed at least ten times. The gene calls are TRBV7-8 and TRBJ1-5; D is ambiguous. Trimming shortened V by 2 bases and J by 4 bases, and 9 bases separated the two germline ends. Germline assignment: CDR1 SGHVS and CDR2 FQNEAQ. CDR3 length equals 14 residues. The CDR3 region has the DNA TGTGCCAGCAGCTTAAATGGCGGAAATCAGCCCCAGCATTTT. As protein: CASSLNGGNQPQHF.

The table lists this clonotype with a few counts. The rearrangement joins TRBV6-5 to TRBJ1-6, with a weak D call TRBD1 (6 bases). CDR1 and CDR2 (germline): MNHEY, SVGAGI. This CDR3 contains 16 residues. V lost 0 bases and J lost 7, with 13 bases in between. The DNA of the CDR3 is TGTGCCAGCAGTTACTCTCCCACAGGGTGGAATTCACCCCTCCACTTT. As protein: CASSYSPTGWNSPLHF.

This clonotype was recorded a few times. This chain connects TRBV18 to TRBJ2-7, with D possibly TRBD2 on 6 matching bases. V lost 2 bases to trimming and J lost 0 bases, with 11 bases between them. The CDR3 sequence is 15 residues long. Germline V lookup: CDR1 KGHSH, CDR2 LQKENI. The DNA for the CDR3 is TGTGCCAGCTCACCAGTGGAGGGCAACTCCTACGAGCAGTACTTC. Translating it yields CASSPVEGNSYEQYF.

At least ten counts were recorded for this clonotype. The J gene is TRBJ1-3, the V gene TRBV12-3 or TRBV12-4; D gene unclear. Trimming took off 3 bases at V and 0 bases at J, with 12 bases between the two ends. This CDR3 has 16 residues. The CDR3 sequence is CASSFLGPSSGNTIYF. The CDR3 coding sequence is TGTGCCAGCAGTTTCCTCGGACCGAGCTCTGGAAACACCATATATTTT.

This chain links TRBV4-1 with TRBJ2-6, with a possible D match to TRBD2 (5 bases). The CDR3 sequence is 17 residues long. V lost 0 bases to trimming and J lost 1 base, with 10 bases between them. CDR1 MGHRA and CDR2 YSYEKL come from the germline V gene. This CDR3 is CASSQDLRGSGANVLTF. CDR3 coding DNA: TGCGCCAGCAGCCAAGATCTACGAGGGTCTGGGGCCAACGTCCTGACTTTC.

This clonotype has a count of ten or more. The chain uses TRBV27 and TRBJ1-2; D not certain. CDR1 and CDR2 from the germline V gene are MNHEY and SMNVEV (reference sequence). Trimming took off 6 bases at V and 6 bases at J, with 17 bases between the two ends. CDR3 length equals 14 residues. The CDR3 spells CASRYPTSRNGYTF. Written as DNA, the CDR3 is TGTGCCAGCAGATACCCGACAAGCAGGAATGGCTACACCTTC.

This clonotype was observed at least ten times. The J gene is TRBJ2-4, the V gene TRBV10-1; 11 bases are shared with TRBD2. Germline loops: CDR1 WNHNN, CDR2 SYGVQD (reference sequence). V shed 4 bases, J shed 1 base, and the junction held 6 bases outside the gene matches. The CDR3 covers 17 residues. Written as DNA, the CDR3 is TGCGCCAGCAGTGTCGGTAGCGGGGGGGCGGCCAAAAACATTCAGTACTTC. The encoded protein is CASSVGSGGAAKNIQYF.

For this clonotype: A much larger clone lies one base from this, so it may be a read error. This chain connects TRBV10-3 to TRBJ2-5; 9 nucleotides match TRBD2. This CDR3 spans 15 amino acids. The germline V gene has CDR1 ENHRY and CDR2 SYGVKD. Trimming removed 7 bases from V and 4 bases from J; junction bases left unmatched: 10. In DNA form, the CDR3 reads TGTGCCATCACTCGCCGGACTAGCGATGGAGAGACCCAGTACTTC. It is translated as CAITRRTSDGETQYF.